This T cell receptor (beta chain) was identified in a study of breast tumors, draining lymph nodes, adjacent tissues. TCRdb reprocessed the multiplex PCR reads with MiXCR, giving one entry per CDR3 protein. In the table there are 150,000 to 200,000 distinct CDR3 sequences, 31% of which are singletons. Samples came from axillary lymph nodes draining the breast cancer. Whole-study results and caveats: Tumors had less TCR diversity than lymph nodes, more than nontumor tissue. Luminal-like breast cancer showed significantly greater tumor-nontumor repertoire similarity than basal-like breast cancer did. Tumor T cell lymph node origin was a supported hypothesis, not proven.

This clonotype was observed a handful of times. No antigen is known for it. The clonotype comes from a female donor with breast cancer. Some clones in this sample may be carry-over from other donors' samples. Sequencing was carried out using axillary lymph node tissue.

As DNA, the CDR3 is TGTGCCAGCAGCTCAGGGAGGGCGGCGAGGACTGAAGCTTTCTTT. It translates to CASSSGRAARTEAFF. V gene TRBV14 combines with J gene TRBJ1-1; the D gene is possibly TRBD1 (5 bases). Germline assignment: CDR1 SGHDN and CDR2 FVKESK. This CDR3 region has 15 residues. The V gene lost 5 bases and the J gene lost 5 bases, with 18 bases spanning the gap.